One and the same sample provided the 27 T cell receptor beta chains below, sequenced in a study of cytomegalovirus exposure and HLA in healthy donors. PCR involved 60 Vbeta and 13 Jbeta primers. The repertoire was sequenced with immunoSEQ multiplex PCR; TCRdb's copy has only in-frame clones and lacks some. The sample records around 180,000 clones, 84% being singletons. The sequenced sample consisted of PBMCs. The receptors shown here come from a girl aged 2-10 years in good health and CMV-seropositive.

This clone has just one count. V usage is TRBV6-5 and J usage is TRBJ2-5, with D possibly being TRBD1 (9 bases). V was pared by 6 bases and J by 4 bases, with 18 bases between. Germline CDR1 and CDR2: MNHEY and SVGAGI. This CDR3 contains 15 residues. Here the CDR3 reads CASSAVAGQGETQYF. The CDR3 region has the DNA TGTGCCAGCAGCGCCGTAGCGGGACAGGGAGAGACCCAGTACTTC.

The chain uses TRBV10-3 and TRBJ1-2; D perhaps matches TRBD1 (5 bases). V was cut by 10 bases and J by 7 bases, with 19 bases left in between. The CDR3 has 13 residues. The germline V gene has CDR1 ENHRY and CDR2 SYGVKD. Here the CDR3 reads CATLRQSLGGYTF. In DNA, the CDR3 is TGTGCCACCCTTCGACAGTCCCTTGGTGGCTACACCTTC.

The genes are TRBV6-9 and TRBJ1-2; D might be TRBD1 (6 bases). V was clipped by 0 bases and J by 2 bases, with 13 bases between them. Germline CDR1 is MNHGY and CDR2 is SVAAGI. The CDR3 extends over 16 amino acids. CDR3 protein: CASSYSTGLENYGYTF. DNA of the CDR3: TGTGCCAGCAGTTATTCTACAGGGTTGGAAAACTATGGCTACACCTTC.

This chain connects TRBV5-1 to TRBJ2-1; no clear D gene. The CDR3 sequence is 16 residues long. From germline, CDR1 is SGHRS and CDR2 YFSETQ. Trimming took 6 bases from V and 0 from J, leaving 16 bases between them. CDR3 DNA sequence: TGCGCCAGCACCCGAAGTCAACATACCTCCTACAATGAGCAGTTCTTC. Its protein product is CASTRSQHTSYNEQFF.

About this clone itself: A read error may produce the germline difference seen at one junction end. The V call is TRBV28, the J call TRBJ1-5; weak D call: TRBD1 (6 bases). CDR1 and CDR2 (germline): MDHEN, SYDVKM. There are 12 residues in the CDR3. The CDR3 sequence is CASSLPGQLQHF. The CDR3 nucleotides read TGTGCCAGCAGTTTACCCGGACAGCTCCAGCATTTT.

The gene calls are TRBV27 and TRBJ1-1, with a possible D match to TRBD1 (6 bases). From germline, CDR1 is MNHEY and CDR2 SMNVEV (reference sequence). CDR3 size: 14 residues. Trimming pared 1 base from V and 1 base from J, leaving 7 bases between. CDR3 residues: CASSLLGANTEAFF. The CDR3 DNA reads as TGTGCCAGCAGTTTATTGGGGGCGAACACTGAAGCTTTCTTT.

This sequence joins TRBV19 and TRBJ1-4, with D unclear. Deletions cut 1 base from V and 2 bases from J, with 14 bases between. This CDR3 spans 17 amino acids. Germline lookup yields CDR1 LNHDA and CDR2 SQIVND (reference sequence). CDR3 protein: CASSIGKRRTTNEKLFF. The CDR3 bases are TGTGCCAGTAGTATAGGGAAGAGGCGCACTACTAATGAAAAACTGTTTTTT.

The CDR3 here is CASSLVSGGTDTQYF. The CDR3 nucleotides are TGCGCCAGCAGCTTGGTGTCAGGGGGCACAGATACGCAGTATTTT. This chain joins TRBV5-1 and TRBJ2-3; maybe TRBD1 (6 bases). Per germline, CDR1 SGHRS and CDR2 YFSETQ. This CDR3 comprises 15 residues. V was pared by 0 bases and J by 1 base, with 9 bases between.

The chain employs TRBV5-1 and TRBJ2-1; 8 bases are shared with TRBD2. The CDR3 is 15 amino acids. Germline V lookup: CDR1 SGHRS, CDR2 YFSETQ. The J segment lost 2 bases and the V segment lost 5 bases, leaving 6 bases of the junction unmatched. CDR3 nucleotide sequence: TGCGCCAGCAGTCCTACGGGGGGGGCCTACAATGAGCAGTTCTTC. This sequence encodes CASSPTGGAYNEQFF.

This chain joins TRBV10-3 and TRBJ2-3; the D gene is possibly TRBD2 (6 bases). Germline lookup yields CDR1 ENHRY and CDR2 SYGVKD. The CDR3 extends over 16 amino acids. The V end lost 0 bases, the J end lost 3 bases, and 13 bases lay between the germline ends. The CDR3 DNA reads TGTGCCATCAGTGAGTCGACGGCAGGGAGGACAGATACGCAGTATTTT. This codes for CAISESTAGRTDTQYF.

The chain recombines TRBV2 with TRBJ2-3; perhaps TRBD1 as D (5 bases). V was cut by 7 bases and J by 0 bases, with 8 bases left in between. The CDR3 is made up of 13 amino acids. CDR1 SNHLY and CDR2 FYNNEI come from the germline V gene. CDR3 DNA: TGTGCCAGCACCCCAGGGAGCACAGATACGCAGTATTTT. This sequence encodes CASTPGSTDTQYF.

This rearrangement joins TRBV5-1 to TRBJ2-7; 8 bases fit TRBD1. Germline assignment: CDR1 SGHRS and CDR2 YFSETQ. The CDR3 is 14 residues long. Trimming cost V 4 bases and J 5 bases; bases outside gene matches: 8. DNA for the CDR3: TGCGCCAGCAGCATACAGGGGGTGTTCGACGAGCAGTACTTC. Amino acids: CASSIQGVFDEQYF.

Only one count was recorded for this clone. The rearrangement links TRBV19 to TRBJ2-2; tentatively, D is TRBD1 (5 bases). The CDR3 length is 15 residues. CDR1 LNHDA and CDR2 SQIVND come from the germline V gene (reference sequence). V lost 4 bases, J lost 1 base, and 10 bases lay in between. CDR3 sequence reads: CASSTQGGNTGELFF. CDR3 bases: TGTGCCAGTAGTACTCAGGGTGGGAACACCGGGGAGCTGTTTTTT.

This clone was recorded only once. This chain links TRBV6-5 with TRBJ1-1, with TRBD1 matching 8 bases. This CDR3 spans 14 amino acids. J was trimmed by 7 bases and V by 2 bases; bases with no gene match: 6. Germline values: CDR1 MNHEY, CDR2 SVGAGI. The CDR3 sequence: CASSYKEGTGEAFF. CDR3 coding DNA: TGTGCCAGCAGTTACAAAGAGGGGACAGGTGAAGCTTTCTTT.

The chain recombines TRBV19 with TRBJ1-2; 11 bases match TRBD1. Germline CDR1 is LNHDA and CDR2 is SQIVND (reference sequence). Trimming at V came to 5 bases and at J to 7 bases, leaving 12 bases not matched to a gene. The CDR3 covers 16 residues. The CDR3 protein is CASSPRPGQGASGYTF. CDR3 nucleotide sequence: TGTGCCAGTAGTCCCAGGCCCGGACAGGGGGCGAGTGGCTACACCTTC.

The V and J genes are TRBV2 and TRBJ1-2, with 11 bases lining up with TRBD1. Trimming removed 8 bases from V and 1 base from J; junction bases left unmatched: 6. The CDR3 is 15 residues long. The germline V gene has CDR1 SNHLY and CDR2 FYNNEI. This CDR3 is CASRRTGGDNYGYTF. The CDR3, as DNA: TGTGCCAGCCGCCGGACAGGGGGCGATAACTATGGCTACACCTTC.

V usage is TRBV5-1 and J usage is TRBJ2-5; tentative D call: TRBD2 (6 bases). Germline V gene data show CDR1 as SGHRS and CDR2 as YFSETQ. This CDR3 is built from 15 residues. Trimming left V 5 bases short and J 2 bases short, with 16 bases between. CDR3 loop: CASRELGEDQETQYF. CDR3 bases: TGCGCCAGCAGGGAACTGGGGGAGGATCAAGAGACCCAGTACTTC.

This chain connects TRBV10-3 to TRBJ1-2, with 7 bases matching TRBD1. J lost 1 base, V lost 6 bases, and 5 bases had no gene match. The CDR3 totals 14 residues. Germline assignment: CDR1 ENHRY and CDR2 SYGVKD. CDR3 region: CAISGQDINYGYTF. CDR3 in DNA: TGTGCCATCAGCGGACAGGACATTAACTATGGCTACACCTTC.

J is TRBJ2-3 and V is TRBV10-2; D is uncertain. This CDR3 has 12 amino acids. The germline V and J ends were trimmed by 8 bases and 2 bases, with 8 bases remaining between them. Per germline, CDR1 WSHSY and CDR2 SAAADI. In DNA form, the CDR3 reads TGCGCCAGCTCCCGGGTCACAGATACGCAGTATTTT. Amino acids: CASSRVTDTQYF.

This clone was observed a handful of times. V and J are TRBV6-1 and TRBJ2-1; TRBD2 is a possible D gene (6 bases). Per germline, CDR1 MNHNS and CDR2 SASEGT. V lost 7 bases and J lost 6, with 16 bases in between. The CDR3 contains 14 residues. The CDR3 nucleotides read TGTGCCAGCACCGGGGGTTCGCCTGGCAATGAGCAGTTCTTC. Translating it yields CASTGGSPGNEQFF.

This chain joins TRBV27 and TRBJ2-2; TRBD1 agrees at 7 bases. Trimming took 5 bases from V and 2 from J; bases not matched to a gene: 8. Germline CDR1 is MNHEY and CDR2 is SMNVEV (reference sequence). This CDR3 contains 16 residues. The CDR3 nucleotides read TGTGCCAGCAGTCTTACGACAGGGTTTAACACCGGGGAGCTGTTTTTT. Its protein is CASSLTTGFNTGELFF.

The V call is TRBV5-4, the J call TRBJ2-1; the match to TRBD1 covers 10 bases. Unmatched junction bases numbered 12, after V lost 4 bases and J lost 2 bases. CDR1 and CDR2 (germline): SGHNT, YYREEE (reference sequence). CDR3 size: 18 residues. This CDR3 reads CASSPERRQGAAYNEQFF. The CDR3 DNA follows: TGTGCCAGCAGCCCCGAAAGGCGACAGGGGGCTGCCTACAATGAGCAGTTCTTC.

The chain has TRBV9 and TRBJ1-3; D uncertain. CDR3 length: 14 residues. Germline V gene lookup returns CDR1 SGDLS and CDR2 YYNGEE. Deletions cut 0 bases from V and 6 bases from J, with 10 bases between. The CDR3 protein is CASSVGGSENTIYF. CDR3 bases: TGTGCCAGCAGCGTAGGTGGTAGTGAAAACACCATATATTTT. Using reference TRBV9 and TRBJ1-3 for the parts outside the CDR3, the full variable domain is DSGVTQTPKHLITATGQRVTLRCSPRSGDLSVYWYQQSLDQGLQFLIQYYNGEERAKGNILERFSAQQFPDLHSELNLSSLELGDSALYFCASSVGGSENTIYFGEGSWLTVV.

About this clone: The sample has other DNA sequences that encode this CDR3 too. CDR3 sequence (DNA): TGTGCCAGCAGCTACCAAGAGACCCAGTACTTC. The encoded protein is CASSYQETQYF. The chain is built from TRBV27 and TRBJ2-5; no firm D call. Germline lookup yields CDR1 MNHEY and CDR2 SMNVEV (reference sequence). The V and J ends lost 6 bases and 0 bases respectively, with 2 bases between them. The CDR3 is 11 residues long.

CDR3: CASSLTSGADTQYF. CDR3 nucleotides: TGTGCCAGCAGTTTAACTAGCGGGGCAGATACGCAGTATTTT. The chain links TRBV27 to TRBJ2-3, with 10 nucleotides matching TRBD2. J lost 4 bases, V lost 2 bases, and 0 bases had no gene match. The CDR3 contains 14 residues. Germline values: CDR1 MNHEY, CDR2 SMNVEV (reference sequence).

This chain joins TRBV9 and TRBJ1-3; D remains ambiguous. CDR1 SGDLS and CDR2 YYNGEE come from the germline V gene. This CDR3 contains 15 residues. V was clipped by 0 bases and J by 0 bases, with 7 bases between them. The CDR3 nucleotides read TGTGCCAGCAGCGTAGGGCAGTACTCTGGAAACACCATATATTTT. Its translation is CASSVGQYSGNTIYF.

The chain couples TRBV15 to TRBJ1-2, with D maybe TRBD1 (6 bases). Deletions cut 5 bases from V and 8 bases from J, with 15 bases between. The V gene's germline CDR1 is LNHNV and CDR2 YYDKDF (reference sequence). The CDR3 is 13 residues long. The CDR3 sequence is CATSVGQRRGYTF. CDR3 bases: TGTGCCACCAGCGTTGGACAGCGTCGGGGCTACACCTTC.